This passage covers 2 T cell receptor beta chains from one sample sequenced in a study of spatial heterogeneity in lung cancer. From the 5' RACE reads, TCRdb called clonotypes with MiXCR, one entry per CDR3 protein. The table has under 30,000 distinct CDR3 sequences, approximately 5.6% seen once; the top ten hold 22%. Sample time point: blood at routine non-recurrence follow-up after resection. Whole RNA, which was extracted from tumor, nontumor lung tissue or frozen PBMC, was sequenced without any cell sorting. This specimen consisted of PBMCs, obtained at follow-up. These receptors were obtained from a male donor with early-stage non-small cell lung cancer.

This clonotype was counted many times. This sequence joins TRBV27 and TRBJ2-3, with 8 nucleotides matching TRBD1. The CDR3 covers 14 residues. CDR1 is MNHEY and CDR2 is SMNVEV in the germline V gene (reference sequence). After removal of 6 bases from V and 5 bases from J, the junction contained 7 bases not matched to a gene. The CDR3 DNA sequence: TGTGCCAGCAGAAGACAGGGGACAATAGATACGCAGTATTTT. It translates to CASRRQGTIDTQYF.

This clonotype was seen a few times. V usage is TRBV2 and J usage is TRBJ2-7; no reliable D call. With 3 bases removed from V and 3 bases from J, the gap between germline ends came to 6 bases. The germline gives CDR1 SNHLY, CDR2 FYNNEI. CDR3 size: 12 residues. CDR3 sequence: CASSERNYEQYF. CDR3 nucleotides: TGTGCCAGCAGTGAGCGGAACTACGAGCAGTACTTC.